This TCR beta chain was captured by sequencing in a study of T cell changes during pregnancy in multiple sclerosis. Data came from immunoSEQ multiplex PCR; TCRdb stores just in-frame clones and leaves some out. The sample lists approximately 61,000 clones; roughly 87% were seen once. The TCR was taken from a female donor with multiple sclerosis, enrolled in a pregnancy study. Sequenced material: peripheral blood, taken in the first trimester of pregnancy.

The CDR3 loop reads CASCLSSNQPQHF. The CDR3 coding sequence is TGTGCCAGCTGTCTTAGTAGCAATCAGCCCCAGCATTTT. The V call is TRBV19, the J call TRBJ1-5; D gene ambiguous. The CDR3 length is 13 residues. The germline gives CDR1 LNHDA, CDR2 SQIVND (reference sequence). Trimming removed 9 bases at V and 0 bases at J, with 9 bases between.